In its sample, the clone carrying this TCR beta chain was seen many times. CDR3 regions of TCR beta were amplified from RNA transcripts. HTBI-primed first-round RT-PCR preceded second-round multiplex PCR. TCRdb re-called the multiplex PCR reads with MiXCR, one entry per CDR3 protein. Of a few hundred thousand distinct CDR3 sequences listed, about 18% were seen once; the top ten hold 2.4%. The hyperthyroidism patients had a new diagnosis of under 2 months' duration and were aged 18 to 65. The entry originates in a study of Graves' ophthalmopathy and Graves' hyperthyroidism. CDR3 size: 12 residues. From germline, CDR1 is MNHNS and CDR2 SASEGT. V lost 4 bases and J lost 5, with 8 bases in between.

This receptor was identified in an adult woman with stable Graves' hyperthyroidism. This chain uses TRBV6-1 with TRBJ2-5; no definite D call. What was sequenced was peripheral blood. The CDR3 reads CASSVLMETQYF. CDR3 sequence (DNA): TGTGCCAGCAGTGTTTTGATGGAGACCCAGTACTTC.